This T cell receptor beta chain comes out of a study of T cell changes during pregnancy in multiple sclerosis. Only in-frame clones appear in the TCRdb table, and some are missing; sequencing was by immunoSEQ multiplex PCR. The sample carries 55,000 to 65,000 clones, around 93% recorded once. The CDR3 consists of 15 residues. V was clipped by 4 bases and J by 0 bases; unmatched bases: 4. The germline V gene encodes CDR1 SGDLS and CDR2 YYNGEE. The TCR comes from a female donor with multiple sclerosis, enrolled in a pregnancy study. The sequencing used peripheral blood, collected after pregnancy. The chain recombines TRBV9 with TRBJ2-5; TRBD1 aligns across 9 bases. The CDR3 loop is CASSTDRGHQETQYF. In DNA, the CDR3 is TGTGCCAGCAGCACGGACAGGGGTCACCAAGAGACCCAGTACTTC.